This entry concerns a single TCR beta chain. Expressed TCRB transcripts were sequenced, since all the RNA that had been isolated was reverse transcribed. Measured with immunoSEQ multiplex PCR; TCRdb has only the in-frame clones, and not every one. The sample holds under 450,000 clones, roughly 14% seen once. This sample stems from a study of beta chain features in type 1 diabetes. The TCR originated in a man aged 25 to 40 in good health. Sequencing was performed on naive CD4+ T cells from blood.

Here the CDR3 DNA reads TGTGCCAGCAGCGCCCCGGGGGCCATTACAGATACGCAGTATTTT. It encodes CASSAPGAITDTQYF. The chain combines TRBV7-9 with TRBJ2-3, with D possibly being TRBD1 or TRBD2 (6 bases each). The CDR3 totals 15 residues. CDR1 is SEHNR, CDR2 FQNEAQ, per germline (reference sequence). The V end was cut by 5 bases, the J end by 3 bases, with 15 bases between.